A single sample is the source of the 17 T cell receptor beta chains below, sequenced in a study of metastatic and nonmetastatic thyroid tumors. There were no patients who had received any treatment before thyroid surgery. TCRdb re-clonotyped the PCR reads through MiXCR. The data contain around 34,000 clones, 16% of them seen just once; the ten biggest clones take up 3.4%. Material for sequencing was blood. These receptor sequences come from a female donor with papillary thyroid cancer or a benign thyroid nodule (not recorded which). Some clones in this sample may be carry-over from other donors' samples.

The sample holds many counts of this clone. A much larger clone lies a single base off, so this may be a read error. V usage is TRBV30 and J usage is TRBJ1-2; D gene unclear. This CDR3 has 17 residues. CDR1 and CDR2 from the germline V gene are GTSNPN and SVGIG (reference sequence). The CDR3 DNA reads TGTGCCTGGAGTGAATTCGCCGGAAAGTCCGCTAACTATGACTACACCTTC. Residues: CAWSEFAGKSANYDYTF.

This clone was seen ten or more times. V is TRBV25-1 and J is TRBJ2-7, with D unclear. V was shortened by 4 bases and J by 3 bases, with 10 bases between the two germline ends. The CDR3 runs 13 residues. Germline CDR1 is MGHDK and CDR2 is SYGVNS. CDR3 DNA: TGTGCCAGCAGTGTCGCCCGCGGCTACGAGCAGTACTTC. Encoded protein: CASSVARGYEQYF.

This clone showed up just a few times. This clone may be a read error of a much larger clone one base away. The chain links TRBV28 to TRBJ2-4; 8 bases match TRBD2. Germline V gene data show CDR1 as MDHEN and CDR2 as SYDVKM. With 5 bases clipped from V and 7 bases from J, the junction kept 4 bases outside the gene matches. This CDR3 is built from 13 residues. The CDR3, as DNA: TGTGCCAGCAGTCACCCGGGGGGGAACATTCAGTACTTC. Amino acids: CASSHPGGNIQYF.

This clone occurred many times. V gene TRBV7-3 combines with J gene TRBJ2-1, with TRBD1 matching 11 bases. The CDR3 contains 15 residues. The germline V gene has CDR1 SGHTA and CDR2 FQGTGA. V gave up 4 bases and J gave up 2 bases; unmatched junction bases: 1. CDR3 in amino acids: CASSWDRGAYNEQFF. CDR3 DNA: TGTGCCAGCAGCTGGGACAGGGGGGCCTACAATGAGCAGTTCTTC.

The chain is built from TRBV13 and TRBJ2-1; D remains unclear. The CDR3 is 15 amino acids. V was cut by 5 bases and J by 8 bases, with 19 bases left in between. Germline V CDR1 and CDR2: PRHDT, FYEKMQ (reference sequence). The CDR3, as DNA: TGTGCCAGCAGCCACCGGACGGTCCTTGGGGATGAGCAGTTCTTC. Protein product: CASSHRTVLGDEQFF.

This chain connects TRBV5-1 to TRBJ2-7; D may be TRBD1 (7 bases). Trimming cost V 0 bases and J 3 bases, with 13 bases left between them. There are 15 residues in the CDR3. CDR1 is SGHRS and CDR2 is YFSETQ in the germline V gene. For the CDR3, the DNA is TGCGCCAGCAGCTTGGCAGGGGGACTTTTCTACGAGCAGTACTTC. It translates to CASSLAGGLFYEQYF.

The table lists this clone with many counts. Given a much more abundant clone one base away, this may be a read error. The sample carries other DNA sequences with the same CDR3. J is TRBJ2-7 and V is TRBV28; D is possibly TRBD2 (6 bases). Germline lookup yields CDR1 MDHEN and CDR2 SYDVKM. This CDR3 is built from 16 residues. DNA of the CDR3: TGCGCCAGCCACGCCCCCCTGGGGACTGGCACCTACGAGCAGTACTTC. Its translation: CASHAPLGTGTYEQYF.

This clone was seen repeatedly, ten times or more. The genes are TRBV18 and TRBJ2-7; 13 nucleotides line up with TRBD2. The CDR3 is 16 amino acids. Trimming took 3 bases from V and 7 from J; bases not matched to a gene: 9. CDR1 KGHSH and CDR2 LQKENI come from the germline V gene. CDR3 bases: TGTGCCAGCTCACCCTCCGGACTAGCGGGAGTAAAAGAGCAGTACTTC. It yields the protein CASSPSGLAGVKEQYF. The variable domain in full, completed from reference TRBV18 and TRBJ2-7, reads NAGVMQNPRHLVRRRGQEARLRCSPMKGHSHVYWYRQLPEEGLKFMVYLQKENIIDESGMPKERFSAEFPKEGPSILRIQQVVRGDSAAYFCASSPSGLAGVKEQYFGPGTRLTVT.

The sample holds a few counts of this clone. The CDR3 DNA reads as TGCAGTGCTAACCAGAGTGGGGGGAGGGGATACAATGAGCAGTTCTTC. Translated, it gives CSANQSGGRGYNEQFF. The chain joins TRBV20-1 to TRBJ2-1; 7 nucleotides agree with TRBD2. The CDR3 is made up of 16 amino acids. V shed 4 bases, J shed 4 bases, and the junction held 13 bases outside the gene matches. The germline V gene encodes CDR1 DFQATT and CDR2 SNEGSKA (reference sequence).

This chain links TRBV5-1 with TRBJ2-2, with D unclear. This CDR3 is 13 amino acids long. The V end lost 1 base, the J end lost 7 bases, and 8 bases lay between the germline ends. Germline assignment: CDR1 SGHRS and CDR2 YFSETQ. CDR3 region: CASSLLVCGELFF. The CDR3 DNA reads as TGCGCCAGCAGCTTGCTGGTTTGCGGGGAGCTGTTTTTT.

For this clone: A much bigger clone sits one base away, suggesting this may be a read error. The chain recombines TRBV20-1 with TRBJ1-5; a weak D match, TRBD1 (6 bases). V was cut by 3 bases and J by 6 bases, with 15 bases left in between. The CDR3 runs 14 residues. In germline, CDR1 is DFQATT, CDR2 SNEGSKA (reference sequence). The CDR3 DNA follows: TGCAGTGCTAGGGGGGGCACGGTGGGTCAGCCCCAGCATTTT. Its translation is CSARGGTVGQPQHF.

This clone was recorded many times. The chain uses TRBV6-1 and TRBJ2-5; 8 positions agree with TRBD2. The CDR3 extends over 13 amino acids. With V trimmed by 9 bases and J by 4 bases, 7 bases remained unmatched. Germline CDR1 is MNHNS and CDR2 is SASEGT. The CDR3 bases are TGTGCCAGTACACTAGCGGACCGAGAGACCCAGTACTTC. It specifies CASTLADRETQYF.

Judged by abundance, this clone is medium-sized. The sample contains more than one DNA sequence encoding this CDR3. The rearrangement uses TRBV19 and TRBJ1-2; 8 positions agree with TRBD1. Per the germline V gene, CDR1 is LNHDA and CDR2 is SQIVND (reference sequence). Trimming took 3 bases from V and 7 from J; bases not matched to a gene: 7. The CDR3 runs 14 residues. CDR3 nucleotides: TGTGCCAGTAGTATCCGACAGGGGTCGCCTGGCTACACCTTC. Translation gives CASSIRQGSPGYTF.

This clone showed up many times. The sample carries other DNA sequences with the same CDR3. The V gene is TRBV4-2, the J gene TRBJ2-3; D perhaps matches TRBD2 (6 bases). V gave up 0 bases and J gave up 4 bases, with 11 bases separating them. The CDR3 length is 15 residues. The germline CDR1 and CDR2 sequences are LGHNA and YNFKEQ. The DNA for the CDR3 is TGTGCCAGCAGCCAAGAGGGCGGGACGGCAGATACGCAGTATTTT. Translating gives CASSQEGGTADTQYF.

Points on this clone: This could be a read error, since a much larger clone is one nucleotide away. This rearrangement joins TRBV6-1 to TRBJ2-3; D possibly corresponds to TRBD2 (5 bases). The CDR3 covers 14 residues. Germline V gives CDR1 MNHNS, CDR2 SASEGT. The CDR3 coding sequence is TGTGCCAGCAATTCAATGGGGAGCACAGATACGCGGTATTTT. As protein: CASNSMGSTDTRYF.

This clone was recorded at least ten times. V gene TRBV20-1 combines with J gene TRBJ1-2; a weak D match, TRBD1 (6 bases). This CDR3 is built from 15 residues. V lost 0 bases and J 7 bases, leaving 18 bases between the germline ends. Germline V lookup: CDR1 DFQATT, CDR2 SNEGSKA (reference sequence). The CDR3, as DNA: TGCAGTGCTAGAGATCCGAGAGGGGGAAGCAGTGGCTACACCTTC. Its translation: CSARDPRGGSSGYTF.

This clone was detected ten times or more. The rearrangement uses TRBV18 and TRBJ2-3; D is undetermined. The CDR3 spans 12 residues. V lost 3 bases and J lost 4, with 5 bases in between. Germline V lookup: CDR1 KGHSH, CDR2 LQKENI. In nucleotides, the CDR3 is TGTGCCAGCTCACCCAAACCAGATACGCAGTATTTT. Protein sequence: CASSPKPDTQYF.